The next 4 T cell receptor beta chains were all read from a single sample in a study of CD8 T cells in Susac syndrome. Reverse transcription used about 0.45 to 1 ug RNA and random hexamers. Each CDR3 protein is one row after TCRdb ran MiXCR on the immunoSEQ multiplex PCR reads. Of some 120,000 distinct CDR3 sequences detected, roughly 89% appear once; the ten largest clones hold under 0.25%. Sequenced material: CD8+ T cells from PBMCs. The receptors originated from a human donor with multiple sclerosis.

The chain couples TRBV19 to TRBJ2-3; 11 bases map to TRBD2. The CDR3 consists of 14 residues. V dropped 6 bases and J dropped 6; count of bases not matched to a gene: 5. Germline V gives CDR1 LNHDA, CDR2 SQIVND (reference sequence). The chain's CDR3 is CASSQTSGKDTQYF. The CDR3 nucleotides are TGTGCCAGTAGCCAGACTAGCGGGAAGGATACGCAGTATTTT.

The V and J genes are TRBV29-1 and TRBJ2-1, with unresolved D. Germline V gene data show CDR1 as SQVTM and CDR2 as ANQGSEA. This CDR3 comprises 13 residues. The V end was cut by 2 bases, the J end by 2 bases, with 7 bases between. The CDR3 is CSVELVAYNEQFF. Written as DNA, the CDR3 is TGCAGCGTTGAACTAGTGGCCTACAATGAGCAGTTCTTC.

This chain links TRBV11-2 with TRBJ2-3, with 8 bases fitting TRBD2. V was pared by 5 bases and J by 4 bases, with 8 bases of the junction left unmatched. CDR3 length: 15 residues. Per germline, CDR1 SGHAT and CDR2 FQNNGV. This CDR3 is CASSPGRGGADTQYF. CDR3 coding DNA: TGTGCCAGCAGCCCAGGTCGGGGGGGTGCAGATACGCAGTATTTT.

The gene calls are TRBV20-1 and TRBJ2-1; 9 nucleotides match TRBD2. The V segment lost 4 bases and the J segment 8 bases; nucleotides outside the gene matches: 24. The CDR3 runs to 19 residues. Germline CDR1 DFQATT, CDR2 SNEGSKA (reference sequence). CDR3 in amino acids: CSATARPDPGLAGEDEQFF. The DNA of the CDR3 is TGCAGTGCTACCGCCCGACCTGACCCGGGTTTAGCGGGAGAGGATGAGCAGTTCTTC.